The 12 T cell receptor beta chains below all came from one sample that was sequenced in a study of response to subunit inactivated influenza vaccine. TCRdb recomputed calls from the RT-PCR reads with MiXCR, one row per CDR3 protein. The sample yields some 800,000 distinct CDR3 sequences, 21% seen once. The sample in question was PBMCs from blood, obtained 5 days after vaccination. The origin of the receptors is a middle-aged man who received an inactivated influenza vaccine.

The rearrangement joins TRBV27 to TRBJ2-7, with 7 positions matching TRBD2. CDR3 length equals 14 residues. Germline V lookup: CDR1 MNHEY, CDR2 SMNVEV (reference sequence). The trim removed 4 bases at V and 7 bases at J, leaving 10 bases unmatched. CDR3 loop: CASSSTSVTREQYF. The CDR3 nucleotides read TGTGCCAGCAGTTCTACTAGCGTGACTCGGGAGCAGTACTTC.

The V call is TRBV20-1, the J call TRBJ2-2; tentatively, D is TRBD2 (6 bases). The CDR3 consists of 14 residues. Germline V gene sequence: CDR1 DFQATT, CDR2 SNEGSKA (reference sequence). V was clipped by 2 bases and J by 4 bases, with 11 bases between them. The CDR3 region has the DNA TGCAGTGCTAGACCGGGACTGCCCACCGGGGAGCTGTTTTTT. Protein: CSARPGLPTGELFF.

The rearrangement uses TRBV4-3 and TRBJ2-3; the match to TRBD2 covers 9 bases. After removal of 5 bases from V and 7 bases from J, the junction contained 7 bases not matched to a gene. Germline V gene lookup returns CDR1 LGHNA and CDR2 YSLEER. CDR3 length: 14 residues. This chain's CDR3 is CASSEGGGAHTQYF. The CDR3 DNA sequence: TGCGCCAGCAGCGAGGGCGGGGGGGCCCATACGCAGTATTTT.

This clonotype was seen a few times. This chain links TRBV10-3 with TRBJ2-2; D perhaps matches TRBD2 (5 bases). Germline V gives CDR1 ENHRY, CDR2 SYGVKD. The CDR3 is 16 residues long. The V end lost 5 bases, the J end lost 0 bases, and 13 bases lay between the germline ends. CDR3 region: CAISSMGSANTGELFF. In DNA form, the CDR3 reads TGTGCCATCAGTTCCATGGGGAGTGCGAACACCGGGGAGCTGTTTTTT.

There are a few counts of this clonotype. The V and J genes are TRBV10-3 and TRBJ2-7; D perhaps matches TRBD1 (5 bases). There are 15 residues in the CDR3. V was pared by 6 bases and J by 2 bases, with 17 bases between. CDR1 is ENHRY, CDR2 SYGVKD, per germline. The CDR3 spells CAIRRGPPTAYEQYF. The DNA for the CDR3 is TGTGCCATCAGAAGGGGCCCCCCTACCGCCTACGAGCAGTACTTC.

V usage is TRBV12-3 or TRBV12-4 and J usage is TRBJ1-6; the match to TRBD1 covers 9 bases. The V and J ends lost 5 bases and 7 bases, in that order; junction bases with no gene match: 3. This CDR3 is built from 14 residues. In DNA form, the CDR3 reads TGTGCCAGCAGTGCCGGGACAGGGAATTCACCCCTCCACTTT. Translated: CASSAGTGNSPLHF.

This clonotype was seen more than once but under ten times. The CDR3 DNA reads as TGTGCCAGCAGCTTAGGGACAGGGGGCCACGGGGAGCTGTTTTTT. This encodes CASSLGTGGHGELFF. This sequence joins TRBV11-2 and TRBJ2-2, with 11 positions matching TRBD1. Trimming took 1 base from V and 7 from J; bases not matched to a gene: 2. Germline V lookup: CDR1 SGHAT, CDR2 FQNNGV. The CDR3 is made up of 15 amino acids.

This clonotype was observed many times. The chain uses TRBV12-3 or TRBV12-4 and TRBJ1-2; no reliable D call. The CDR3 loop spans 13 amino acids. V was cut by 1 base and J by 0 bases, with 3 bases left in between. This chain's CDR3 is CASSLVPNYGYTF. The CDR3 DNA sequence: TGTGCCAGCAGTTTAGTCCCTAACTATGGCTACACCTTC.

This clonotype was seen more than once but under ten times. This chain connects TRBV20-1 to TRBJ1-2, with 7 positions matching TRBD1. In germline, CDR1 is DFQATT, CDR2 SNEGSKA (reference sequence). With 1 base clipped from V and 0 bases from J, the junction kept 5 bases outside the gene matches. The CDR3 contains 15 residues. CDR3 nucleotides: TGCAGTGCTAGAGGAGGACAGGAAGCTAACTATGGCTACACCTTC. It translates to CSARGGQEANYGYTF.

This clonotype was observed a few times. V usage is TRBV12-3 or TRBV12-4 and J usage is TRBJ1-3; D not resolved. The CDR3 covers 13 residues. V lost 5 bases and J lost 1, with 6 bases in between. The CDR3 region is CASSRGSGNTIYF. CDR3 coding DNA: TGTGCCAGCAGTCGGGGTTCTGGAAACACCATATATTTT.

This chain links TRBV20-1 with TRBJ2-3; unclear D gene. The V and J ends lost 5 bases and 1 base respectively, with 16 bases between them. CDR1 and CDR2 (germline): DFQATT, SNEGSKA (reference sequence). The CDR3 sequence is 15 residues long. Here the CDR3 reads CSAQRSPLGTDTQYF. Written as DNA, the CDR3 is TGCAGTGCTCAGAGATCCCCCCTTGGCACAGATACGCAGTATTTT.

This sequence joins TRBV20-1 and TRBJ2-5; TRBD2 matches 9 bases. This CDR3 contains 14 residues. Germline V CDR1 and CDR2: DFQATT, SNEGSKA (reference sequence). CDR3 loop: CRAPRGRDWETQYF. The CDR3 DNA sequence: TGCAGAGCCCCCCGCGGGAGGGATTGGGAGACCCAGTACTTC.